The 21 T cell receptor beta chains below all came from one sample that was sequenced in a study of neurological immune-mediated disorders. TCRdb used MiXCR to reprocess the 5' RACE reads, holding one entry per CDR3 protein. The sample has about 65,000 distinct CDR3 sequences, more than 3.5% seen once. The sample taken for sequencing was PBMCs. The receptors stem from a man in his fifties with multiple sclerosis.

Many counts were recorded for this clonotype. The chain joins TRBV12-3 or TRBV12-4 to TRBJ1-2; no clear D. The CDR3 spans 15 residues. The V end lost 6 bases, the J end lost 6 bases, and 20 bases lay between the germline ends. The CDR3 DNA is TGTGCCAGCAGCAGCCGGGCCAAACTAGAGGATGGCTACACCTTC. Amino acids: CASSSRAKLEDGYTF.

The gene calls are TRBV15 and TRBJ1-2; D might be TRBD1 (5 bases). CDR3 length: 18 amino acids. Per the germline V gene, CDR1 is LNHNV and CDR2 is YYDKDF (reference sequence). Trimming cost V 0 bases and J 5 bases, with 22 bases left between them. The CDR3 loop reads CATSRDRSGVLTLYGYTF. The CDR3, as DNA: TGTGCCACCAGCAGAGATAGATCGGGGGTCCTAACGTTGTATGGCTACACCTTC.

At least ten counts were recorded for this clonotype. The chain recombines TRBV7-2 with TRBJ2-3; D is possibly TRBD1 or TRBD2 (6 bases each). The germline V and J ends were trimmed by 0 bases and 4 bases, with 11 bases remaining between them. The CDR3 runs to 15 residues. Germline lookup yields CDR1 SGHTA and CDR2 FQGNSA. CDR3 sequence: CASSLAHGGPDTQYF. CDR3 nucleotide sequence: TGTGCCAGCAGCTTAGCGCACGGGGGCCCAGATACGCAGTATTTT.

This clonotype has only a few counts. The V and J genes are TRBV5-1 and TRBJ2-4; tentatively, D is TRBD2 (5 bases). Germline V gene lookup returns CDR1 SGHRS and CDR2 YFSETQ. The CDR3 runs 14 residues. The ends were cut back, 2 bases at V and 8 bases at J, with 14 bases in the middle. CDR3 DNA: TGCGCCAGCAGCTTAGTTGCCGGGAAAGACATTCAGTACTTC. It encodes CASSLVAGKDIQYF.

This clonotype has ten or more counts. The chain's CDR3 is CASSLESTGRLSGNTIYF. In nucleotides, the CDR3 is TGTGCCAGCAGTTTAGAATCTACAGGGCGGCTCTCTGGAAACACCATATATTTT. J is TRBJ1-3 and V is TRBV28; a possible D gene is TRBD1 (6 bases). The length of the CDR3 is 18 residues. The germline CDR1 and CDR2 sequences are MDHEN and SYDVKM. V was shortened by 2 bases and J by 0 bases, with 17 bases between the two germline ends.

This clonotype came up many times. The genes are TRBV5-6 and TRBJ1-3, with TRBD1 identical over 7 bases. The length of the CDR3 is 18 residues. Unmatched junction bases numbered 13, after V lost 3 bases and J lost 1 base. CDR1 and CDR2 (germline): SGHDT, YYEEEE. CDR3 sequence reads: CASSYRARQGVSGNTIYF. CDR3 coding DNA: TGTGCCAGCAGCTATCGAGCGCGACAGGGCGTATCTGGAAACACCATATATTTT.

With regard to this clonotype: One junction end does not reproduce the germline sequence, and a read error may be involved. J is TRBJ2-4 and V is TRBV7-2; the D is unclear. Per the germline V gene, CDR1 is SGHTA and CDR2 is FQGNSA. The CDR3 runs 13 residues. The CDR3 protein is CASSFFGKKIQYF. The CDR3 DNA is TGTGCCAGCAGCTTTTTCGGCAAAAAAATTCAGTACTTC. The full variable domain, rest sourced from reference TRBV7-2 and TRBJ2-4, is GAGVSQSPSNKVTEKGKDVELRCDPISGHTALYWYRQSLGQGLEFLIYFQGNSAPDKSGLPSDRFSAERTGGSVSTLTIQRTQQEDSAVYLCASSFFGKKIQYFGAGTRLSVL.

The table lists this clonotype with many counts. The junction departs from germline at one end; a sequencing error may be responsible. The genes are TRBV12-3 or TRBV12-4 and TRBJ1-6; no firm D call. The CDR3 consists of 16 residues. The CDR3 region has the DNA TGTGCCAGCAGTTTAGCCTCCGCAGGTCCCAATTCACCCCTCAACTTT. This gives the protein CASSLASAGPNSPLNF.

This clonotype came up a few times. V and J are TRBV20-1 and TRBJ1-1, with 7 nucleotides matching TRBD1. The V segment lost 3 bases and the J segment 5 bases; nucleotides outside the gene matches: 9. This CDR3 has 14 amino acids. Per germline, CDR1 DFQATT and CDR2 SNEGSKA (reference sequence). CDR3 loop: CSAREQGRKTEAFF. CDR3 coding DNA: TGCAGTGCTAGGGAACAGGGGCGGAAAACTGAAGCTTTCTTT.

There are many counts of this clonotype. This sequence joins TRBV5-6 and TRBJ2-3, with D perhaps given as TRBD1 or TRBD2 (5 bases each). The V gene lost 4 bases and the J gene lost 3 bases, with 21 bases spanning the gap. Germline V gives CDR1 SGHDT, CDR2 YYEEEE. This CDR3 comprises 17 residues. The CDR3 coding sequence is TGTGCCAGCAGCCTGGGGGTGGTCAGGGCAACAACAGATACGCAGTATTTT. Translation: CASSLGVVRATTDTQYF.

This clonotype was recorded at least ten times. The rearrangement joins TRBV5-1 to TRBJ2-3; 11 positions match TRBD2. This CDR3 has 15 amino acids. Unmatched junction bases numbered 2, after V lost 3 bases and J lost 2 bases. Germline V CDR1 and CDR2: SGHRS, YFSETQ. The CDR3, as DNA: TGCGCCAGCAGCTATAGCGGGGGGGACACAGATACGCAGTATTTT. Encoded protein: CASSYSGGDTDTQYF.

This clonotype was recorded at least ten times. The V gene is TRBV15, the J gene TRBJ2-1; D is perhaps TRBD1 or TRBD2 (7 bases each). Between the trimmed V and J ends, which lost 0 bases and 10 bases, there was a span of 16 bases. The CDR3 is 15 amino acids. Germline V gene sequence: CDR1 LNHNV, CDR2 YYDKDF (reference sequence). CDR3 coding DNA: TGTGCCACCAGCAGAGACAGGGGGGGCCTAGGAGAGCAGTTCTTC. Translation: CATSRDRGGLGEQFF.

Turning to this clonotype: This may be a read error: a much more frequent sequence differs by one nucleotide. The chain joins TRBV6-5 to TRBJ2-1; TRBD2 is a possible D gene (5 bases). Germline V gene data show CDR1 as MNHEY and CDR2 as SVGAGI. Trimming removed 6 bases at V and 4 bases at J, with 13 bases between. This CDR3 region has 14 residues. CDR3 nucleotide sequence: TGTGCCAGCAGACAAGGGAGCGCATACAATGAGCAGTTCTTC. Protein sequence: CASRQGSAYNEQFF.

The sample holds many counts of this clonotype. The chain carries TRBV6-6 and TRBJ2-7; the match to TRBD2 covers 8 bases. With V trimmed by 6 bases and J by 7 bases, 11 bases remained unmatched. There are 14 residues in the CDR3. Germline loops: CDR1 MNHNY, CDR2 SVGAGI (reference sequence). CDR3 DNA sequence: TGTGCCAGCAGAAACGGGGGGGCGGTGGGGGAGCAGTACGTC. Translated, it gives CASRNGGAVGEQYV.

This clonotype was detected ten times or more. The V gene is TRBV28, the J gene TRBJ2-5, with D perhaps matching TRBD2 (6 bases). V shed 6 bases and J shed 2 bases, with 19 bases lying between them. This CDR3 is 16 amino acids long. Germline CDR1 MDHEN, CDR2 SYDVKM. CDR3 residues: CASSTPRGLGQETQYF. The CDR3 nucleotides are TGTGCCAGCAGCACGCCGCGGGGCCTCGGGCAAGAGACCCAGTACTTC.

This clonotype was seen a handful of times. The chain has TRBV7-6 and TRBJ2-3; the D gene is possibly TRBD2 (6 bases). Between the trimmed V and J ends, which lost 4 bases and 9 bases, there was a span of 8 bases. The CDR3 is made up of 11 amino acids. Germline CDR1 SGHVS, CDR2 FNYEAQ. Written as DNA, the CDR3 is TGTGCCAGCAGCTCCCGGGGGACGCAGTATTTT. This gives the protein CASSSRGTQYF.

This clonotype has a count of ten or more. The chain couples TRBV5-1 to TRBJ1-1; D not certain. Germline V gene lookup returns CDR1 SGHRS and CDR2 YFSETQ. The CDR3 has 14 residues. V was trimmed by 0 bases and J by 1 base, leaving 7 bases between them. CDR3 in amino acids: CASSLATQNTEAFF. In DNA form, the CDR3 reads TGCGCCAGCAGCTTGGCTACACAGAACACTGAAGCTTTCTTT.

This clonotype was recorded many times. The rearrangement links TRBV20-1 to TRBJ1-2; D unresolved. CDR3 length equals 10 residues. The germline V and J ends were trimmed by 0 bases and 7 bases, with 3 bases remaining between them. Germline loops: CDR1 DFQATT, CDR2 SNEGSKA (reference sequence). CDR3 DNA: TGCAGTGCTAGAGACGGTGGCTACACCTTC. This codes for CSARDGGYTF.

This clonotype was picked up many times. The CDR3: CASSLRTGPNQPQHF. In DNA form, the CDR3 reads TGTGCCAGCAGTTTAAGAACAGGACCCAATCAGCCCCAGCATTTT. The rearrangement links TRBV27 to TRBJ1-5; the D gene is possibly TRBD1 (5 bases). Germline lookup yields CDR1 MNHEY and CDR2 SMNVEV (reference sequence). Trimming took off 2 bases at V and 3 bases at J, with 11 bases between the two ends. The CDR3 has 15 amino acids.

This clonotype has ten or more counts. The V gene is TRBV27, the J gene TRBJ1-5; D gene uncertain. Germline-derived CDR1 and CDR2 are MNHEY and SMNVEV (reference sequence). The CDR3 covers 13 residues. V lost 5 bases and J 9 bases, leaving 14 bases between the germline ends. The CDR3 coding sequence is TGTGCCAGCAGTAAAACCCCGGGAGGGCCCCAGCATTTT. Translated: CASSKTPGGPQHF.

This clonotype was recorded at least ten times. CDR3 coding DNA: TGTGCCAGCAGCAGCGACCTCCGGACAGTTGGAAACACCATATATTTT. Its protein is CASSSDLRTVGNTIYF. The chain links TRBV12-3 or TRBV12-4 to TRBJ1-3; a possible D gene is TRBD1 (6 bases). V was shortened by 6 bases and J by 3 bases, with 18 bases between the two germline ends. The CDR3 is made up of 16 amino acids.